The rows below give T cell receptor beta chains drawn from one sample of a study of T cell repertoires in cytomegalovirus infection. No antigens are known for them. A single record per CDR3 protein comes from TCRdb applying MiXCR to the reads. Of hundreds of thousands of distinct CDR3 sequences in the sample, under 40% were seen once. The material sequenced was cultured CD8+ T cells from PBMCs, taken from culture after CMV antigen stimulation. These receptors were taken from a human donor in good health (CMV status not recorded). Some clones in this sample may be carry-over from other donors' samples. Both conserved end residues are trimmed from each CDR3. A D gene is named only where the DNA matches it firmly. The size entry is marked missing in some rows and otherwise reads once, few, many or a size class.

D gene	clone size	V gene	J gene	CDR3 protein
TRBD2	few	TRBV12-3/TRBV12-4	TRBJ2-1	ASSLPGLAGVNEQF
-	once	TRBV10-3	TRBJ1-2	AISESSQRSYGYT
-	many	TRBV7-8	TRBJ1-1	ASSLEVMGFLGAF
-	few	TRBV7-3	TRBJ1-2	ASSRFGYT
-	-	TRBV29-1	TRBJ1-1	SEARTEAF
-	few	TRBV6-5	TRBJ1-5	ASSYGVGSQPQH
-	-	TRBV10-3	TRBJ2-3	AISELEDTQY
-	-	TRBV5-1	TRBJ1-1	ACSLDGDEAF
-	few	TRBV10-3	TRBJ2-1	AITGGPGGYNEQF
-	-	TRBV27	TRBJ2-2	ASSFSGTGANTGELF
-	-	TRBV27	TRBJ1-2	ASSGGTGTNYGYT
-	many	TRBV7-2	TRBJ1-1	ASKFGERGTEAF
-	few	TRBV7-3	TRBJ2-2	ASSRLGGANTGELF
-	many	TRBV7-9	TRBJ1-2	ASSLAASKVDGYT
TRBD1	-	TRBV19	TRBJ1-1	ASRPLGQPNTEAF
-	-	TRBV18	TRBJ1-2	ASSPRAEGYT
TRBD1	many	TRBV7-9	TRBJ1-2	ASSRGQDVNYGYT
-	-	TRBV7-9	TRBJ2-1	ASSGGHPSYNEQF
TRBD1	-	TRBV7-9	TRBJ2-1	ASRDRGQNNEQF
TRBD2	many	TRBV7-2	TRBJ2-1	ASSPEVSGGGEQF
-	-	TRBV7-6	TRBJ2-3	VSSSRDPSTDTQY
-	-	TRBV5-1	TRBJ1-1	ASSLAVAGPTEAF
-	few	TRBV3-1	TRBJ2-1	ASIGTANEQF
TRBD1	few	TRBV6-2/TRBV6-3	TRBJ1-5	ASSYTGTGDNQPQH
-	-	TRBV6-5	TRBJ1-4	VSSYGRAGIGEKLF
-	-	TRBV10-3	TRBJ1-5	AISESGDSNQPQH
TRBD2	many	TRBV12-3/TRBV12-4	TRBJ2-1	ASSPSLRGAEKQF
TRBD2	many	TRBV7-8	TRBJ2-1	ASSFPGGTSGGPYNYNEQF
-	-	TRBV7-2	TRBJ1-1	ASSLVPQDTEAF
-	many	TRBV7-9	TRBJ2-1	ASRGAYNEQF
-	-	TRBV6-2/TRBV6-3	TRBJ2-1	ASSYWRADEQF
-	many	TRBV28	TRBJ2-2	ASSFWKSGTGELF
-	many	TRBV7-2	TRBJ1-2	ASSRRNDWWSGYT
-	-	TRBV25-1	TRBJ2-5	ASSEYGRGQETQY
-	few	TRBV2	TRBJ1-2	ASSEVPYGYT
-	-	TRBV19	TRBJ2-1	ASADISTYNEQF
-	-	TRBV6-5	TRBJ1-1	ASSKTGTEAF
-	-	TRBV19	TRBJ2-1	ASSADGYNELF
TRBD2	many	TRBV7-2	TRBJ2-3	ASSTYSGGTTDTQY
-	few	TRBV6-5	TRBJ1-1	ASRKIEKYNTEAF
-	many	TRBV7-2	TRBJ2-3	ASSADGIYTDTQY
-	-	TRBV7-9	TRBJ1-1	ASQDVEAF
-	once	TRBV12-3/TRBV12-4	TRBJ2-7	ASSLYLTYEQY
-	-	TRBV5-1	TRBJ2-1	ASSLEAGEGPGNEQF
TRBD1	-	TRBV4-3	TRBJ2-4	ASSRIWDSKNIQY
-	-	TRBV12-3/TRBV12-4	TRBJ2-2	ANRPLWQGEDTGELF
TRBD2	-	TRBV6-1	TRBJ2-1	ASSFTSGGLYNEQF
-	once	TRBV19	TRBJ1-1	ASIAGMAF